Below, 10 T cell receptor beta chains from the same sample are listed, as sequenced in a study of CD8 T cells in ankylosing spondylitis. One entry per CDR3 protein results from TCRdb running MiXCR on the 5' RACE reads. In the table there are some 300,000 distinct CDR3 sequences, less than 25% of which are singletons. The sample was blood, either unsorted or a sorted T cell fraction (not recorded which). The source is a female donor with ankylosing spondylitis or in good health (not recorded which).

In its sample, this clonotype was seen a few times. The chain links TRBV24-1 to TRBJ2-3; D possibly corresponds to TRBD1 (6 bases). Germline V lookup: CDR1 KGHDR, CDR2 SFDVKD. Trimming took 5 bases from V and 3 from J, leaving 17 bases between them. The CDR3 extends over 16 amino acids. The CDR3 reads CATSAAGGDGTDTQYF. The CDR3 coding sequence is TGTGCCACCAGTGCCGCTGGGGGCGACGGGACAGATACGCAGTATTTT.

In its sample, this clonotype was seen a few times. The chain links TRBV7-8 to TRBJ2-7, with D tentatively TRBD1 (6 bases). The V gene lost 1 base and the J gene lost 2 bases, with 12 bases spanning the gap. The CDR3 runs 15 residues. Germline V gene sequence: CDR1 SGHVS, CDR2 FQNEAQ. The CDR3 DNA reads TGTGCCAGCAGCTTAGGGTTGACAGGACCCTACGAGCAGTACTTC. Its translation is CASSLGLTGPYEQYF.

This clonotype was seen a few times. The chain links TRBV7-9 to TRBJ1-4; D perhaps matches TRBD1 (5 bases). V lost 5 bases to trimming and J lost 1 base, with 11 bases between them. CDR1 and CDR2 from the germline V gene are SEHNR and FQNEAQ (reference sequence). CDR3 length equals 15 residues. The CDR3 bases are TGTGCCAGCAGCGTGATCGGGGGAACTAATGAAAAACTGTTTTTT. Translation gives CASSVIGGTNEKLFF.

This clonotype was seen a few times. The CDR3 DNA is TGCGCCAGCAGCGCGGGACAGGGCTTGCGAGAGACCCAGTACTTC. This sequence encodes CASSAGQGLRETQYF. The J gene is TRBJ2-5, the V gene TRBV4-3, with 9 bases that match TRBD1. The germline V gene has CDR1 LGHNA and CDR2 YSLEER. There are 15 residues in the CDR3. The junction had 8 bases not matched to a gene; V was cut back by 5 bases and J by 4 bases.

V usage is TRBV6-1 and J usage is TRBJ1-1; D might be TRBD1 (6 bases). Germline assignment: CDR1 MNHNS and CDR2 SASEGT. The CDR3 runs 14 residues. V lost 7 bases, J lost 3 bases, and 15 bases lay in between. Here the CDR3 DNA reads TGTGCCAGCAATCTCCGGAGGGGGGACACTGAAGCTTTCTTT. Its translation: CASNLRRGDTEAFF.

V and J are TRBV7-2 and TRBJ2-7; 7 bases fit TRBD2. V lost 3 bases, J lost 3 bases, and 5 bases stayed unmatched. The CDR3 length is 14 residues. CDR1 is SGHTA and CDR2 is FQGNSA in the germline V gene. The CDR3 coding sequence is TGTGCCAGCAGCTTCACTAGCGCCAACTACGAGCAGTACTTC. It specifies CASSFTSANYEQYF.

This clonotype has just a few counts. CDR3 sequence: CASSPAPAEQYF. The CDR3, as DNA: TGTGCCAGCAGCCCCGCCCCCGCCGAGCAGTACTTC. This chain links TRBV6-2 or TRBV6-3 with TRBJ2-7; D is uncertain. The CDR3 extends over 12 amino acids. Germline CDR1 MNHEY, CDR2 SVGEGT. Trimming left V 6 bases short and J 6 bases short, with 12 bases between.

This chain connects TRBV7-9 to TRBJ2-1, with 10 bases identical to TRBD2. The CDR3 has 14 residues. The trim removed 1 base at V and 9 bases at J, leaving 3 bases unmatched. Germline CDR1 is SEHNR and CDR2 is FQNEAQ (reference sequence). CDR3 sequence reads: CASSLEAGGSEQFF. CDR3 DNA sequence: TGTGCCAGCAGCTTAGAAGCGGGAGGGAGTGAGCAGTTCTTC. Looking up the rest from reference TRBV7-9 and TRBJ2-1 gives the full variable domain: DTGVSQNPRHKITKRGQNVTFRCDPISEHNRLYWYRQTLGQGPEFLTYFQNEAQLEKSRLLSDRFSAERPKGSFSTLEIQRTEQGDSAMYLCASSLEAGGSEQFFGPGTRLTVL.

The chain employs TRBV15 and TRBJ2-2; possibly TRBD1 for D (5 bases). This CDR3 comprises 15 residues. Trimming took 2 bases from V and 3 from J, leaving 10 bases between them. Germline lookup yields CDR1 LNHNV and CDR2 YYDKDF (reference sequence). CDR3 sequence (DNA): TGTGCCACCAGCAGATCAGGACAAGACACCGGGGAGCTGTTTTTT. This codes for CATSRSGQDTGELFF.

This clonotype appeared a few times. J is TRBJ2-3 and V is TRBV9; weak D call: TRBD1 (6 bases). Germline V lookup: CDR1 SGDLS, CDR2 YYNGEE. The CDR3 totals 16 residues. V gave up 3 bases and J gave up 3 bases, with 17 bases separating them. This chain's CDR3 is CASSGPGTFQTDTQYF. Written as DNA, the CDR3 is TGTGCCAGCAGCGGCCCCGGGACATTTCAGACAGATACGCAGTATTTT.